The 9 T cell receptor beta chains reported below all come from one sample, sequenced in a study of PD-1 blockade in classical Hodgkin lymphoma. The time point: cycle 4 day 1 (C4D1), after 6 weeks of nivolumab. All patients experienced relapse after autologous stem cell transplantation, and brentuximab vedotin exposure was variable. Generated by immunoSEQ multiplex PCR, the TCRdb table keeps only in-frame clones and is missing some. The sample yields 80,000 to 95,000 clones, around 80% seen once. The sequences come from peripheral blood mononuclear cells (PBMCs), collected before the fourth cycle of nivolumab. The receptor source for this set is a human donor with classical Hodgkin lymphoma.

The rearrangement joins TRBV7-2 to TRBJ2-3; D is uncertain. Germline V gene sequence: CDR1 SGHTA, CDR2 FQGNSA. There are 13 residues in the CDR3. Trimming took 1 base from V and 2 from J, leaving 4 bases between them. CDR3 bases: TGTGCCAGCAGCTTAGGCTACACAGATACGCAGTATTTT. Translating gives CASSLGYTDTQYF.

The rearrangement uses TRBV5-7 and TRBJ2-6, with D possibly TRBD1 on 6 matching bases. TRBV5-7 falls under the ORF class, with uncertain function. The CDR3 is 17 residues long. V was pared by 3 bases and J by 0 bases, with 13 bases between. CDR3 region: CASSSADSPSGANVLTF. As DNA, the CDR3 is TGTGCCAGCAGCTCCGCGGACAGCCCCTCTGGGGCCAACGTCCTGACTTTC.

This clone was observed a handful of times. DNA for the CDR3: TGTGCCAGCAGCCTACCTAAGGGCAATGAGCAGTTCTTC. Translation gives CASSLPKGNEQFF. The chain is built from TRBV13 and TRBJ2-1; no firm D call. The CDR3 loop spans 13 amino acids. V was shortened by 5 bases and J by 6 bases, with 11 bases between the two germline ends. Germline V lookup: CDR1 PRHDT, CDR2 FYEKMQ (reference sequence).

This chain links TRBV10-3 with TRBJ2-1, with D possibly TRBD2 on 5 matching bases. Trimming stripped 2 bases from V and 7 bases from J, with 6 bases between. The CDR3 is made up of 12 amino acids. CDR1 ENHRY and CDR2 SYGVKD come from the germline V gene. The CDR3 sequence is CAISESGNEQFF. The CDR3 DNA reads as TGTGCCATCAGTGAGAGCGGAAATGAGCAGTTCTTC.

The V call is TRBV14, the J call TRBJ2-3; no reliable D call. With 0 bases removed from V and 6 bases from J, the gap between germline ends came to 10 bases. This CDR3 is 14 amino acids long. Germline V gene lookup returns CDR1 SGHDN and CDR2 FVKESK. The CDR3 loop reads CASSQEGLWDTQYF. Here the CDR3 DNA reads TGTGCCAGCAGCCAAGAAGGCTTGTGGGATACGCAGTATTTT.

The rearrangement uses TRBV29-1 and TRBJ2-7; possibly TRBD1 for D (7 bases). The CDR3 has 13 amino acids. V dropped 4 bases and J dropped 0 bases, with 10 bases sitting between them. CDR1 is SQVTM, CDR2 ANQGSEA, per germline. CDR3: CSVVQGGSYEQYF. The CDR3 DNA reads as TGCAGCGTTGTTCAGGGGGGCTCCTACGAGCAGTACTTC.

CDR3 coding DNA: TGTGCCTGGAGTTGGAGGGGGCCTGGCACTGAAGCTTTCTTT. Its translation: CAWSWRGPGTEAFF. V gene TRBV30 combines with J gene TRBJ1-1, with 7 bases aligning to TRBD1. Looked up from germline, CDR1 is GTSNPN and CDR2 is SVGIG (reference sequence). The CDR3 runs to 14 residues. Trimming removed 2 bases from V and 4 bases from J; junction bases left unmatched: 7.

The rearrangement joins TRBV9 to TRBJ2-1; D is possibly TRBD2 (6 bases). Germline V CDR1 and CDR2: SGDLS, YYNGEE. With 4 bases removed from V and 0 bases from J, the gap between germline ends came to 14 bases. The CDR3 totals 16 residues. The CDR3 DNA sequence: TGTGCCAGCAGCCATCGTGCGGGGAGCTCCTACAATGAGCAGTTCTTC. This translates into CASSHRAGSSYNEQFF.

The chain carries TRBV9 and TRBJ1-6; weak D call: TRBD1 (5 bases). The CDR3 contains 13 residues. The ends were cut back, 4 bases at V and 8 bases at J, with 10 bases in the middle. Germline loops: CDR1 SGDLS, CDR2 YYNGEE. Written as DNA, the CDR3 is TGTGCCAGCAGCCCCAGGGATGATTCACCCCTCCACTTT. This codes for CASSPRDDSPLHF.